Listed below are T cell receptor beta chains from one sample, sequenced in a study of shared clonotypes between healthy human individuals. Assay: immunoSEQ multiplex PCR; the TCRdb copy retains only in-frame clones and omits some. Found here are some 700,000 clones, around 91% of them singletons; the top ten hold 34%. Sequencing was carried out using memory CD8+ T cells from PBMCs. These receptors all come from a man aged 18 to 30 in good health. Some clones in this sample may be carry-over from other donors' samples. Each CDR3 is given with its conserved first and last residue. Each record gives: CDR3 protein, CDR3 DNA, V gene, D gene, clone size, J gene. A D gene is named only where the DNA matches it firmly. The listing skips clone size in some rows; elsewhere it reads once, few, many or a size class.

CDR3: CASSLVGWARGNQPQHF; DNA: TGTGCCAGCAGCTTAGTCGGTTGGGCCAGGGGCAACCAGCCCCAGCATTTT; V: TRBV7-8; D: NA; size: NA; J: TRBJ1-5
CDR3: CASSFGQGNTYEQFF; DNA: TGTGCCAGCAGTTTTGGACAGGGGAACACTTATGAGCAGTTCTTC; V: TRBV28; D: TRBD1; size: NA; J: TRBJ2-1
CDR3: CASPVGGGGELFF; DNA: TGTGCCAGCCCGGTCGGGGGTGGCGGGGAGCTGTTTTTT; V: TRBV5-8; D: NA; size: few; J: TRBJ2-2
CDR3: CAWSVKGTGADYGYTF; DNA: TGTGCCTGGAGTGTAAAAGGGACAGGGGCTGACTATGGCTACACCTTC; V: TRBV30; D: TRBD1; size: few; J: TRBJ1-2
CDR3: CASSYKTGRVNEKLFF; DNA: TGTGCCAGCAGCTACAAGACAGGCCGAGTTAATGAAAAACTGTTTTTT; V: TRBV7-8; D: NA; size: NA; J: TRBJ1-4
CDR3: CASSLDTTEGIGEPQHF; DNA: TGTGCCAGCAGTTTAGATACGACAGAGGGAATCGGGGAGCCCCAGCATTTT; V: TRBV28; D: NA; size: NA; J: TRBJ1-5
CDR3: CASSLFPTYEQYF; DNA: TGTGCCAGCAGTTTATTTCCGACCTACGAGCAGTACTTC; V: TRBV27; D: NA; size: NA; J: TRBJ2-7
CDR3: CASSTGQGSRQTQYF; DNA: TGCGCCAGCAGCACGGGACAGGGTTCGCGGCAGACCCAGTACTTC; V: TRBV5-1; D: TRBD1; size: few; J: TRBJ2-5
CDR3: CASSEADRYYNEQFF; DNA: TGTGCCAGCAGTGAAGCGGACCGGTACTACAATGAGCAGTTCTTC; V: TRBV6-1; D: NA; size: NA; J: TRBJ2-1
CDR3: CASSPRTGVETQYF; DNA: TGTGCCAGCAGCCCGAGGACAGGGGTAGAGACCCAGTACTTC; V: TRBV9; D: TRBD1; size: NA; J: TRBJ2-5
CDR3: CASSLFFGGADTEAFF; DNA: TGCGCCAGCAGCTTGTTCTTCGGAGGGGCGGACACTGAAGCTTTCTTT; V: TRBV5-1; D: NA; size: NA; J: TRBJ1-1
CDR3: CASSRDYDYGYTF; DNA: TGTGCCAGCAGCCGAGACTACGACTATGGCTACACCTTC; V: TRBV7-9; D: NA; size: NA; J: TRBJ1-2
CDR3: CASSSQGITFGYTF; DNA: TGTGCCAGCAGTTCACAGGGTATCACCTTTGGCTACACCTTC; V: TRBV27; D: NA; size: once; J: TRBJ1-2
CDR3: CASSTRTGGGEAFF; DNA: TGTGCCAGCAGCACCCGGACAGGGGGCGGTGAAGCTTTCTTT; V: TRBV7-6; D: TRBD1; size: NA; J: TRBJ1-1
CDR3: CASSLWDRGDPGYTF; DNA: TGTGCCAGCAGCTTGTGGGACAGGGGGGACCCTGGCTACACCTTC; V: TRBV5-4; D: TRBD1; size: NA; J: TRBJ1-2
CDR3: CASGLGLLAVSDNEQFF; DNA: TGTGCTAGTGGATTGGGTTTACTAGCGGTATCGGACAATGAGCAGTTCTTC; V: TRBV12-5; D: TRBD2; size: NA; J: TRBJ2-1
CDR3: CASSQVNSHEQYF; DNA: TGCGCCAGCAGCCAAGTAAACAGTCACGAGCAGTACTTC; V: TRBV4-3; D: NA; size: once; J: TRBJ2-7
CDR3: CASSSGSGRTYNEQFF; DNA: TGTGCCAGCAGCTCAGGTAGCGGGAGGACCTACAATGAGCAGTTCTTC; V: TRBV2; D: TRBD2; size: NA; J: TRBJ2-1
CDR3: CASSVGWRTYEQYF; DNA: TGTGCCAGTAGTGTCGGTTGGCGGACCTACGAGCAGTACTTC; V: TRBV19; D: NA; size: NA; J: TRBJ2-7
CDR3: CASSLVDRGLYNEQFF; DNA: TGTGCCAGCAGCTTAGTCGACAGGGGACTTTACAATGAGCAGTTCTTC; V: TRBV11-1; D: TRBD1; size: NA; J: TRBJ2-1
CDR3: CASSEARGLYEQYF; DNA: TGTGCCAGCAGTGAAGCGCGAGGTCTCTACGAGCAGTACTTC; V: TRBV2; D: NA; size: NA; J: TRBJ2-7
CDR3: CASSLGSTSYIGVGYNEQFF; DNA: TGTGCCAGCAGCTTAGGATCAACTAGCTACATCGGGGTTGGTTACAATGAGCAGTTCTTC; V: TRBV13; D: NA; size: NA; J: TRBJ2-1
CDR3: CASSLAGTTYNEQFF; DNA: TGTGCCAGCAGCCTAGCGGGCACAACCTACAATGAGCAGTTCTTC; V: TRBV7-2; D: TRBD2; size: NA; J: TRBJ2-1
CDR3: CATSTDRGSGNEQFF; DNA: TGTGCCACCAGCACCGACAGGGGAAGTGGCAATGAGCAGTTCTTC; V: TRBV15; D: TRBD1; size: NA; J: TRBJ2-1
CDR3: CASSTSGSFSYNEQFF; DNA: TGTGCCAGCAGCACTAGCGGGAGCTTCTCCTACAATGAGCAGTTCTTC; V: TRBV7-9; D: TRBD2; size: NA; J: TRBJ2-1
CDR3: CASSPGANQPQHF; DNA: TGTGCCAGCAGCCCAGGAGCCAATCAGCCCCAGCATTTT; V: TRBV5-6; D: NA; size: NA; J: TRBJ1-5
CDR3: CASSWGQLNNEQFF; DNA: TGTGCCAGCAGTTGGGGACAGCTAAACAATGAGCAGTTCTTC; V: TRBV28; D: TRBD1; size: NA; J: TRBJ2-1
CDR3: CASSQAGLNTGELFF; DNA: TGTGCCAGCAGTCAAGCGGGATTGAACACCGGGGAGCTGTTTTTT; V: TRBV28; D: TRBD2; size: many; J: TRBJ2-2
CDR3: CASSQDRQRQYEQYF; DNA: TGTGCCAGCAGCCAAGATCGTCAGAGACAATACGAGCAGTACTTC; V: TRBV4-2; D: NA; size: NA; J: TRBJ2-7
CDR3: CASSGTISYNEQFF; DNA: TGTGCCAGCAGCGGGACAATCTCCTACAATGAGCAGTTCTTC; V: TRBV27; D: NA; size: NA; J: TRBJ2-1
CDR3: CASSPSLGRIGNEQFF; DNA: TGTGCCAGCTCCCCCTCTCTTGGTAGGATAGGGAATGAGCAGTTCTTC; V: TRBV9; D: NA; size: NA; J: TRBJ2-1
CDR3: CASSLARGTGALEAFF; DNA: TGTGCCAGCAGCTTAGCCCGGGGGACAGGAGCTCTTGAAGCTTTCTTT; V: TRBV7-6; D: TRBD1; size: NA; J: TRBJ1-1
CDR3: CSGLGTGSSGANVLTF; DNA: TGCAGCGGGCTCGGGACAGGGTCGTCTGGGGCCAACGTCCTGACTTTC; V: TRBV29-1; D: TRBD1; size: once; J: TRBJ2-6
CDR3: CASSQAYHGYTF; DNA: TGTGCCAGCAGCCAAGCTTATCATGGCTACACCTTC; V: TRBV14; D: NA; size: once; J: TRBJ1-2
CDR3: CASSVGALTGSPTGELFF; DNA: TGTGCCAGCAGCGTTGGGGCCTTGACAGGGTCCCCCACCGGGGAGCTGTTTTTT; V: TRBV9; D: TRBD1; size: NA; J: TRBJ2-2
CDR3: CASSPRYGYTF; DNA: TGTGCCAGCAGCCCCCGATATGGCTACACCTTC; V: TRBV7-9; D: NA; size: NA; J: TRBJ1-2
CDR3: CASSLSGQGYYEQYF; DNA: TGTGCCAGCAGCTTGTCTGGCCAGGGGTACTACGAGCAGTACTTC; V: TRBV5-5; D: NA; size: once; J: TRBJ2-7
CDR3: CASSLRQGGNTEAFF; DNA: TGTGCCAGCAGCCTTCGACAGGGGGGGAACACTGAAGCTTTCTTT; V: TRBV14; D: TRBD1; size: NA; J: TRBJ1-1
CDR3: CASSQEGESGSYEQYF; DNA: TGCGCCAGCAGCCAAGAGGGCGAGAGCGGATCCTACGAGCAGTACTTC; V: TRBV4-1; D: NA; size: once; J: TRBJ2-7
CDR3: CASSQLSGRSYEQYF; DNA: TGTGCCAGCAGCCAATTGTCGGGGCGGTCCTACGAGCAGTACTTC; V: TRBV14; D: NA; size: once; J: TRBJ2-7